The rows below give T cell receptor beta chains drawn from one sample of a study of radiation and T cells in renal cell carcinoma. Assay: immunoSEQ multiplex PCR; the TCRdb copy retains only in-frame clones and omits some. The sample carries roughly 120,000 clones, about 81% recorded once. The sample was blood, taken from a patient whose treatment included radiotherapy and nephrectomy. These receptors all come from a woman aged 60-75 years with renal cell carcinoma. Both conserved end residues are part of each CDR3.

j_gene,len,v_gene,CDR3aa
TRBJ1-1,12,TRBV19,CASSGLADEAFF
TRBJ2-6,16,TRBV5-4,CATWDGLLSGANVLTF
TRBJ2-2,14,TRBV5-1,CASSLSPGTGELFF
TRBJ1-5,14,TRBV27,CASSLDRTRQPQHF
TRBJ2-1,13,TRBV6-6,CASSPRFGNEQFF
TRBJ1-5,14,TRBV28,CASSSTPGNQPQHF
TRBJ1-1,13,TRBV2,CASSRRLSTEAFF
TRBJ2-2,14,TRBV11-3,CASSPGQNTGELFF
TRBJ1-2,14,TRBV18,CASSPTQGGYGYTF
TRBJ1-2,12,TRBV6-6,CASTIRGNGYTF
TRBJ2-2,17,TRBV7-2,CASSPKVGAPGTGELFF
TRBJ2-5,14,TRBV7-2,CASSPTTGSWTQYF
TRBJ2-7,15,TRBV2,CASSRLAGSSYEQYF
TRBJ2-5,16,TRBV15,CATSIGGRGPQETQYF
TRBJ1-5,17,TRBV19,CASSISGGDPSNQPQHF
TRBJ2-2,14,TRBV29-1,CSVYERGATGELFF
TRBJ1-1,14,TRBV9,CASSVDGVNTEAFF
TRBJ2-5,17,TRBV18,CASSPIETSGGQETQYF
TRBJ2-1,15,TRBV9,CASSVEEGPHNEQFF
TRBJ2-2,16,TRBV7-3,CASSLGTNGGAGELFF
TRBJ2-2,16,TRBV27,CASSRPAYANTGELFF
TRBJ2-2,15,TRBV7-3,CASSNRQANTGELFF
TRBJ1-1,16,TRBV19,CASRSIAAGGDTEAFF
TRBJ1-1,12,TRBV10-3,CATRTGIMGAFF
TRBJ2-3,16,TRBV5-4,CASSPGEGLARDTQYF
TRBJ1-1,15,TRBV28,CASSSPATGGTEAFF
TRBJ1-2,12,TRBV6-5,CASRRDRYGYTF
TRBJ1-1,13,TRBV29-1,CSVVGRMNTEAFF
TRBJ1-5,15,TRBV6-5,CASSYTGQVNQPQHF
TRBJ2-1,16,TRBV10-3,CAISESSGRTYNEQFF
TRBJ2-7,16,TRBV5-1,CASSLFGTADSYEQYF
TRBJ1-6,14,TRBV6-6,CARDNSVYNSPLHF
TRBJ2-5,13,TRBV10-3,CAISESTQETQYF
TRBJ2-2,14,TRBV2,CASRGQGYTGELFF
TRBJ2-7,16,TRBV5-1,CASSLNIAQYSYEQYF
TRBJ2-2,14,TRBV19,CASKTAANTGELFF
TRBJ2-2,13,TRBV6-6,CASSGENTGELFF
TRBJ2-5,15,TRBV5-4,CASSSGQGRQETQYF
TRBJ2-3,15,TRBV10-3,CAISEGRESTDTQYF
TRBJ2-7,17,TRBV28,CASSPPGQGKSSYEQYF
TRBJ2-3,14,TRBV7-2,CASSSLTFTDTQYF
TRBJ2-6,18,TRBV28,CASSPIPGLRTGANVLTF
TRBJ1-5,13,TRBV7-3,CASSLNSLGPQHF
TRBJ1-1,15,TRBV6-5,CASTLTRQGNAEAFF
TRBJ1-3,15,TRBV9,CASSARAYSGNTIYF
TRBJ1-5,15,TRBV2,CASSEVYTVHQPQHF
TRBJ2-3,11,TRBV30,CAWSETDTQYF
TRBJ2-5,14,TRBV5-1,CASSLVAIRETQYF
TRBJ2-6,18,TRBV5-4,CASSLGDSGVSGANVLTF
TRBJ2-2,15,TRBV19,CASMGRGRGVGELFF
TRBJ2-7,14,TRBV28,CASSPSGGFYEQYF
TRBJ2-1,13,TRBV4-1,CASSHPPPQEQFF
TRBJ1-2,17,TRBV25-1,CASSEAAPGQGAGGYTF
TRBJ2-7,13,TRBV5-1,CASSFGGDYEQYF
TRBJ2-7,15,TRBV11-2,CASSFPRTGDYEQYF